The 22 T cell receptor beta chains below all came from one sample that was sequenced in a study of cytomegalovirus exposure and HLA in healthy donors. The PCR was carried out with 60 Vbeta primers and 13 Jbeta primers. Generated by immunoSEQ multiplex PCR, the TCRdb table keeps only in-frame clones and is missing some. The sample contains over 150,000 clones, 75% to 85% of which appear only once. Sample: PBMCs. These receptors were collected from a man aged 25 to 40 in good health and CMV-seronegative.

This clone was picked up one time. The rearrangement links TRBV7-8 to TRBJ1-1; D is undetermined. Germline V gene sequence: CDR1 SGHVS, CDR2 FQNEAQ. V was clipped by 1 base and J by 4 bases, with 16 bases between them. The CDR3 is made up of 16 amino acids. The CDR3 bases are TGTGCCAGCAGCTTAGGGTCAAAGCCCTTCTTCACTGAAGCTTTCTTT. It is translated as CASSLGSKPFFTEAFF.

As regards this clone: A read error may produce the germline difference seen at one junction end. The V call is TRBV7-9, the J call TRBJ2-7; weak D call: TRBD1 (7 bases). The CDR3 sequence is 14 residues long. Per the germline V gene, CDR1 is SEHNR and CDR2 is FQNEAQ (reference sequence). CDR3 sequence: CSSSLGGTAYEQYF. The CDR3 DNA reads as TGTTCCAGCAGCTTAGGCGGGACAGCCTACGAGCAGTACTTC.

This clone appeared a single time. The chain couples TRBV2 to TRBJ1-3, with D possibly matching TRBD1 (5 bases). Trimming removed 7 bases at V and 0 bases at J, with 19 bases between. This CDR3 has 17 amino acids. CDR1 and CDR2 from the germline V gene are SNHLY and FYNNEI. CDR3 protein: CASMGPGIRNSGNTIYF. CDR3 coding DNA: TGTGCCAGCATGGGGCCAGGCATACGGAACTCTGGAAACACCATATATTTT.

J is TRBJ2-3 and V is TRBV13; no definite D call. Germline V gene sequence: CDR1 PRHDT, CDR2 FYEKMQ (reference sequence). This CDR3 region has 14 residues. V was cut by 5 bases and J by 1 base, with 10 bases left in between. The CDR3 protein is CASSPRSGTDTQYF. The CDR3 DNA sequence: TGTGCCAGCAGCCCTCGGTCCGGCACAGATACGCAGTATTTT. Drawing the rest from reference TRBV13 and TRBJ2-3, the complete variable domain is AAGVIQSPRHLIKEKRETATLKCYPIPRHDTVYWYQQGPGQDPQFLISFYEKMQSDKGSIPDRFSAQQFSDYHSELNMSSLELGDSALYFCASSPRSGTDTQYFGPGTRLTVL.

V usage is TRBV2 and J usage is TRBJ2-5; the match to TRBD1 covers 8 bases. Near its end, the DNA agrees better with TRBJ2-7, so the J call may be wrong. The CDR3 is 13 amino acids. The germline CDR1 and CDR2 sequences are SNHLY and FYNNEI. The CDR3, as DNA: TGTGCCAGGTCGGGACAGGACGCCTACGAGCAGTACTTC. Translated: CARSGQDAYEQYF.

This chain uses TRBV9 with TRBJ2-6; TRBD1 aligns across 7 bases. Germline CDR1 reads SGDLS; CDR2 reads YYNGEE. The CDR3 has 17 residues. V trimming: 2 bases; J trimming: 0 bases; junction bases outside the gene matches: 5. CDR3 DNA: TGTGCCAGCAGCGTCAACAGGGGTAGCTCTGGGGCCAACGTCCTGACTTTC. Protein: CASSVNRGSSGANVLTF.

CDR3 coding DNA: TGTGCCAGCAAGGTCGGAGGGACAGGGGTCAATGAGCAGTTCTTC. It yields the protein CASKVGGTGVNEQFF. V gene TRBV28 combines with J gene TRBJ2-1; 10 nucleotides align to TRBD1. The CDR3 sequence is 15 residues long. Trimming removed 7 bases from V and 6 bases from J; junction bases left unmatched: 9. The germline V gene has CDR1 MDHEN and CDR2 SYDVKM.

The rearrangement uses TRBV19 and TRBJ1-6, with D perhaps TRBD1 (5 bases). The CDR3 contains 15 residues. Trimming pared 5 bases from V and 7 bases from J, leaving 15 bases between. Germline V gene lookup returns CDR1 LNHDA and CDR2 SQIVND (reference sequence). The CDR3 loop reads CASSPSWGGNSPLHF. CDR3 DNA sequence: TGTGCCAGTAGTCCTTCCTGGGGGGGGAATTCACCCCTCCACTTT.

This sequence joins TRBV2 and TRBJ1-1; D is perhaps TRBD1 (6 bases). Germline assignment: CDR1 SNHLY and CDR2 FYNNEI. Trimming removed 8 bases at V and 4 bases at J, with 14 bases between. This CDR3 has 13 amino acids. In DNA form, the CDR3 reads TGTGCCAGCGCAGGGGTTGGGTTCACTGAAGCTTTCTTT. Protein product: CASAGVGFTEAFF.

The CDR3 bases are TGTGCCAGCTCATCCCAGCGGGGGCCGGGAGGGGCCAACGTCCTGACTTTC. Its translation: CASSSQRGPGGANVLTF. The V gene is TRBV18, the J gene TRBJ2-6; 8 bases agree with TRBD2. The CDR3 extends over 17 amino acids. J lost 4 bases, V lost 5 bases, and 10 bases had no gene match. CDR1 is KGHSH, CDR2 LQKENI, per germline.

The J gene is TRBJ1-2, the V gene TRBV27; 9 nucleotides agree with TRBD1. V lost 6 bases and J lost 2; bases outside the gene matches: 13. Per germline, CDR1 MNHEY and CDR2 SMNVEV (reference sequence). The CDR3 spans 17 residues. The CDR3 is CASSWGGQGLSNYGYTF. CDR3 DNA sequence: TGTGCCAGCAGCTGGGGGGGACAGGGCCTCTCGAACTATGGCTACACCTTC.

This clone was seen a few times. The V gene is TRBV5-4, the J gene TRBJ2-5; 7 bases are a match to TRBD2. After removal of 5 bases from V and 5 bases from J, the junction contained 9 bases not matched to a gene. Germline lookup yields CDR1 SGHNT and CDR2 YYREEE (reference sequence). The CDR3 has 14 amino acids. The CDR3: CASRLASRDETQYF. The CDR3 DNA follows: TGTGCCAGCAGACTAGCGTCCCGAGATGAGACCCAGTACTTC.

V and J are TRBV29-1 and TRBJ2-5, with 7 bases that match TRBD1. The ends lost 4 bases at V and 2 bases at J; junction bases unmatched: 1. This CDR3 has 12 amino acids. The V gene's germline CDR1 is SQVTM and CDR2 ANQGSEA. CDR3 sequence (DNA): TGCAGCGTTGTCAGGGGGCAAGAGACCCAGTACTTC. Its translation: CSVVRGQETQYF. Drawing the rest from reference TRBV29-1 and TRBJ2-5, the complete variable domain is SAVISQKPSRDICQRGTSLTIQCQVDSQVTMMFWYRQQPGQSLTLIATANQGSEATYESGFVIDKFPISRPNLTFSTLTVSNMSPEDSSIYLCSVVRGQETQYFGPGTRLLVL.

The chain combines TRBV29-1 with TRBJ2-5; TRBD1 matches 9 bases. The CDR3 covers 21 residues. V shed 1 base, J shed 0 bases, and the junction held 21 bases outside the gene matches. CDR1 and CDR2 (germline): SQVTM, ANQGSEA. The CDR3 nucleotides are TGCAGCGTTGAAGGCTACGGGACAGGGAAGAAGATTTGGGTGTACCAAGAGACCCAGTACTTC. It is translated as CSVEGYGTGKKIWVYQETQYF.

This clone was observed a few times. This chain joins TRBV29-1 and TRBJ2-5; perhaps TRBD1 as D (6 bases). The CDR3 is 12 amino acids. Germline values: CDR1 SQVTM, CDR2 ANQGSEA. Trimming removed 7 bases at V and 5 bases at J, with 14 bases between. CDR3 in amino acids: CSASDSWETQYF. CDR3 sequence (DNA): TGCAGCGCCTCGGACAGCTGGGAGACCCAGTACTTC.

The chain links TRBV21-1 to TRBJ2-2; TRBD2 is taken as the D call from the table, unchecked against the DNA. TRBV21-1 counts as a pseudogene. The CDR3 covers 17 residues. The CDR3 region has the DNA TGTGCCAGCAGCAAACCGAGGGAAAGAGGGAACACCGGGGAGCTGTTTTTT. Translated: CASSKPRERGNTGELFF.

The V and J genes are TRBV30 and TRBJ2-7, with D possibly matching TRBD1 (5 bases). V was cut by 1 base and J by 6 bases, with 13 bases left in between. The CDR3 spans 13 residues. Germline CDR1 GTSNPN, CDR2 SVGIG (reference sequence). CDR3 DNA: TGTGCCTGGAGTGAACTGGGTAGGGGCGAGCAGTACTTC. This translates into CAWSELGRGEQYF.

This rearrangement joins TRBV28 to TRBJ2-1; 10 bases match TRBD1. Germline V gene lookup returns CDR1 MDHEN and CDR2 SYDVKM. The length of the CDR3 is 13 residues. V lost 8 bases and J lost 5; bases outside the gene matches: 3. CDR3 sequence: CASRQGANNEQFF. For the CDR3, the DNA is TGTGCCAGCCGACAGGGGGCGAACAATGAGCAGTTCTTC.

The genes are TRBV7-9 and TRBJ1-4; 7 positions match TRBD1. Germline loops: CDR1 SEHNR, CDR2 FQNEAQ (reference sequence). V trimming: 5 bases; J trimming: 4 bases; junction bases outside the gene matches: 4. CDR3 size: 14 residues. The CDR3 protein is CASSPTGINEKLFF. As DNA, the CDR3 is TGTGCCAGCAGCCCGACAGGGATTAATGAAAAACTGTTTTTT.

The V gene is TRBV28, the J gene TRBJ2-2, with TRBD1 as a possible D gene (6 bases). Germline values: CDR1 MDHEN, CDR2 SYDVKM. The CDR3 length is 15 residues. V was cut by 6 bases and J by 1 base, with 12 bases left in between. The CDR3 sequence is CASRPSRGNTGELFF. Written as DNA, the CDR3 is TGTGCCAGCAGGCCCTCCAGGGGGAACACCGGGGAGCTGTTTTTT.

J is TRBJ1-2 and V is TRBV28; possibly TRBD1 for D (5 bases). The ends were cut back, 5 bases at V and 2 bases at J, with 15 bases in the middle. The CDR3 length is 15 residues. The germline CDR1 and CDR2 sequences are MDHEN and SYDVKM. The CDR3 DNA reads as TGTGCCAGCAGTACCCTCAAGGACACGAACTATGGCTACACCTTC. Translated, it gives CASSTLKDTNYGYTF.

The chain employs TRBV7-9 and TRBJ2-2; 15 bases are shared with TRBD2. Germline values: CDR1 SEHNR, CDR2 FQNEAQ (reference sequence). The CDR3 sequence is 17 residues long. V shed 8 bases and J 3 bases; nucleotides not matched to a gene: 7. The CDR3 here is CASPRTSGRADTGELFF. In DNA, the CDR3 is TGTGCCAGCCCTAGGACTAGCGGGAGGGCCGACACCGGGGAGCTGTTTTTT.